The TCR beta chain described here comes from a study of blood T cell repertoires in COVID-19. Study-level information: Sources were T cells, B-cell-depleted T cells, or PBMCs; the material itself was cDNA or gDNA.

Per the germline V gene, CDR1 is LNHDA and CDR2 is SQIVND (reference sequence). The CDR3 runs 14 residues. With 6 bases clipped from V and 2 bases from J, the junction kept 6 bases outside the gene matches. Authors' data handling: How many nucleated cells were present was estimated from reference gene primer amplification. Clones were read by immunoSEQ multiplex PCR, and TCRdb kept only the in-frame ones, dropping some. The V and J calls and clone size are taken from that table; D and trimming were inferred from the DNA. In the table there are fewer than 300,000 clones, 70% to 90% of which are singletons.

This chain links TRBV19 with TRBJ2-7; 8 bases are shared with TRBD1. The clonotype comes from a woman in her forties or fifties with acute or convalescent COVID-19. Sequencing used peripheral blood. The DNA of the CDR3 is TGTGCCAGTAGACAGGGGGTAGGTACCTACGAGCAGTACTTC. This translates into CASRQGVGTYEQYF. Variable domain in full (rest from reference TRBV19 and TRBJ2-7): DGGITQSPKYLFRKEGQNVTLSCEQNLNHDAMYWYRQDPGQGLRLIYYSQIVNDFQKGDIAEGYSVSREKKESFPLTVTSAQKNPTAFYLCASRQGVGTYEQYFGPGTRLTVT.